This paragraph covers one TCR beta chain sequence. Its antigen is still unknown. In germline, CDR1 is MNHEY, CDR2 SVGAGI. V was pared by 5 bases and J by 4 bases, with 14 bases between. The CDR3 covers 15 residues. The PCR was carried out with 60 Vbeta primers and 13 Jbeta primers. This table comes from immunoSEQ multiplex PCR, and its TCRdb copy is limited to in-frame clones, with some not included. This sample has some 89,000 clones, with roughly 85% found just once. The data belong to a study of cytomegalovirus exposure and HLA in healthy donors. Findings and limits, study-wide: The study recorded 160 or so TCR beta chains that were cytomegalovirus-associated. Later analysis associated a missense DCLRE1C variant with TCR beta V- and J-gene trimming. In an earlier analysis, about 87% or about 30%: the productive usage of most TCR beta V segments. In vitro assays verified that a few CMV-associated chains recognized CMV antigens specifically.

The sequencing input was PBMCs. This clonotype originated in a man aged 35 to 55 in good health and CMV-seropositive. The chain employs TRBV6-5 and TRBJ1-4; D not resolved. In nucleotides, the CDR3 is TGTGCCAGCAGTATGACGGGGAACGATAATGAAAAACTGTTTTTT. Translating gives CASSMTGNDNEKLFF.